This paragraph reports one TCR beta chain. What it binds is unknown. The record originates from a study of CXCR3-negative and CXCR3-positive naive CD8 T cells. CDR3 length equals 11 residues. The germline CDR1 and CDR2 sequences are DFQATT and SNEGSKA (reference sequence). General observations from the study: More hydrophobic TRB CDR3s occurred in CXCR3-positive than in CXCR3-negative naive cells.

In preparing the TRB cDNA libraries, 5' RACE with UMI labels was used. TCRdb re-called the 5' RACE reads, yielding one record per CDR3 amino acid sequence without DNA. Its table records 5,700 or so distinct CDR3 sequences. This chain uses TRBV20-1 with TRBJ1-1. Specimen: naive CXCR3+ CD8+ T cells from blood. Subset indicated: CD45RO-CCR7+CD27+CD95- naive CD8+ T cells expressing CXCR3 (TNR3+). The source of this sequence is a human donor in good health. Some clones in this sample may be carry-over from other donors' samples. The chain's CDR3 is CSAILSTEAFF.